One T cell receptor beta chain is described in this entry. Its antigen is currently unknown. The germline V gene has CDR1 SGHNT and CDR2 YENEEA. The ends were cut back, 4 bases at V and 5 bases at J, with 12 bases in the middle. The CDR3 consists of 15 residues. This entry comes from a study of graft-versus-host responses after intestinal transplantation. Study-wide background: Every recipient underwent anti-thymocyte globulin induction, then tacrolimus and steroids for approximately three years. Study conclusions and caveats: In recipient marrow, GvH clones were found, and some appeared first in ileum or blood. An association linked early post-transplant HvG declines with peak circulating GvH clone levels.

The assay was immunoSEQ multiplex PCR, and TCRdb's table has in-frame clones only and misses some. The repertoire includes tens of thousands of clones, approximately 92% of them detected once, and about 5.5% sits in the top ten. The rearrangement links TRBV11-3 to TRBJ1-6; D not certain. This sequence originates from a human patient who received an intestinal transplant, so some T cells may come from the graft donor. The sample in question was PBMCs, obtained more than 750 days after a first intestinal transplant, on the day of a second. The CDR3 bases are TGTGCCAGCAGCTCGGGAGACGGAGATAATTCACCCCTCCACTTT. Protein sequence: CASSSGDGDNSPLHF. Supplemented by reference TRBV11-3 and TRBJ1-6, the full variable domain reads EAGVVQSPRYKIIEKKQPVAFWCNPISGHNTLYWYLQNLGQGPELLIRYENEEAVDDSQLPKDRFSAERLKGVDSTLKIQPAELGDSAVYLCASSSGDGDNSPLHFGNGTRLTVT.